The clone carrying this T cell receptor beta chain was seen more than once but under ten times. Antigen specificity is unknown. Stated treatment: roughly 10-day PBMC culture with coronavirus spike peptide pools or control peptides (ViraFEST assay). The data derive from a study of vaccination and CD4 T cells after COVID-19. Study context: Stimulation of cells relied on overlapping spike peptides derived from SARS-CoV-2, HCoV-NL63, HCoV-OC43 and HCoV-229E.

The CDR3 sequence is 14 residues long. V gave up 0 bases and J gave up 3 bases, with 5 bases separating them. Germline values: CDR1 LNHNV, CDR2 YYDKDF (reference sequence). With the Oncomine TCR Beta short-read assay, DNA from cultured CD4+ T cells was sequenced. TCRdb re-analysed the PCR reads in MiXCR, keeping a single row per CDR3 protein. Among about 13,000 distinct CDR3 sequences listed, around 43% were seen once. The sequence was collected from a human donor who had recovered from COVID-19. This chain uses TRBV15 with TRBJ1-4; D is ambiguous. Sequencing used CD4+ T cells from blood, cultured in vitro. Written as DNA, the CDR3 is TGTGCCACCAGCAGAGATCCGGCTAATGAAAAACTGTTTTTT. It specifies CATSRDPANEKLFF.